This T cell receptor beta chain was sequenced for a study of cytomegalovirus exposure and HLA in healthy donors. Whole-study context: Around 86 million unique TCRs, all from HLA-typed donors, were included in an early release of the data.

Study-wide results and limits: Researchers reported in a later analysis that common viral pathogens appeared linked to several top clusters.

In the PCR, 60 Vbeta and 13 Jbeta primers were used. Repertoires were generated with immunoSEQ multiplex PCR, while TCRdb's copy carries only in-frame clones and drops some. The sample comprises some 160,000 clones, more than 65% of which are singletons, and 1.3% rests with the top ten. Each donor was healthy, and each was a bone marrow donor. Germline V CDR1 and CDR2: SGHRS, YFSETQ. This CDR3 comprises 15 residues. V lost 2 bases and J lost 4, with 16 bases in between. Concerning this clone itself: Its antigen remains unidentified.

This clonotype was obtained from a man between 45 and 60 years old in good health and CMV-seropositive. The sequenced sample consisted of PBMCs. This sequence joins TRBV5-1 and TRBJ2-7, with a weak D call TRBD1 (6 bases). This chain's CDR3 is CASSLQGKGDYEQYF. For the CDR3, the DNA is TGCGCCAGCAGCTTACAGGGAAAGGGAGATTACGAGCAGTACTTC.